The 17 T cell receptor beta chains presented below share a single source sample, sequenced in a study of low-dose radiotherapy and immunotherapy resistance in tumors. The time point: after trial treatment. Treatment noted: LDRT plus nivolumab, ipilimumab, low-dose cyclophosphamide and aspirin (RACIN trial). TRAV- and TRBV-specific primers were used for first-strand cDNA, which covered alpha and beta chains. TCR amplification used 20 PCR cycles, a constant-region primer and a V-primer adapter. MiXCR, applied by TCRdb to the reads, yields one record per CDR3 protein. The sample lists about 39,000 distinct CDR3 sequences; less than 25% were seen once. Source: PBMCs, taken after low-dose radiotherapy plus immunotherapy. These receptors all come from a female donor with ovarian cancer.

To note about this clonotype: The DNA is left out, because the CDR3 cannot be placed on it with certainty; the CDR3 is given as TCRdb lists it. The chain recombines TRBV3-1 with TRBJ2-2; the D call in the table, TRBD1, was not verified against the DNA. CDR1 is LGHDT and CDR2 is YNNKEL in the germline V gene (reference sequence). The length of the CDR3 is 13 amino acids, counting both ends. The CDR3: CASGYGGGELFFF.

Notes on this clonotype: A far larger clone is a single base away, which makes a read error likely. This chain uses TRBV3-1 with TRBJ2-1, with D possibly matching TRBD1 (5 bases). In germline, CDR1 is LGHDT, CDR2 YNNKEL (reference sequence). V was cut by 1 base and J by 10 bases, with 14 bases left in between. The CDR3 runs to 14 residues. CDR3 DNA sequence: TGTGCCAGCAGCCAAGCGCAGGGCCCATACGAGCAGTTCTTC. Residues: CASSQAQGPYEQFF.

This clonotype was seen ten or more times. The germline gene is not matched at one end of the junction; a read error may be the cause. V is TRBV2 and J is TRBJ2-4, with unresolved D. Per the germline V gene, CDR1 is SNHLY and CDR2 is FYNNEI. The CDR3 is 13 amino acids. The CDR3 spells CASSEGPNDIQYF. The CDR3 DNA reads TGTGCCAGCAGCGAAGGACCAAACGACATCCAGTACTTC.

This clonotype has only one observation. The V gene is TRBV20-1, the J gene TRBJ2-7, with TRBD1 matching 7 bases. The CDR3 has 17 residues. The V gene end was trimmed by 2 bases and the J gene end by 4 bases; junction bases not matched to a gene: 17. Germline assignment: CDR1 DFQATT and CDR2 SNEGSKA (reference sequence). CDR3 in amino acids: CSARPTGWGRAVYEQYF. CDR3 nucleotides: TGCAGTGCTAGACCGACAGGGTGGGGTCGGGCTGTGTACGAGCAGTACTTC.

This clonotype was seen repeatedly, ten times or more. This CDR3 is CSVEGLASSTDTQYF. CDR3 in DNA: TGCAGCGTTGAGGGACTAGCGTCTAGCACAGATACGCAGTATTTT. This chain links TRBV29-1 with TRBJ2-3; 10 bases fit TRBD2. Germline-derived CDR1 and CDR2 are SQVTM and ANQGSEA. With V trimmed by 3 bases and J by 0 bases, 3 bases remained unmatched. The CDR3 is 15 amino acids.

This clonotype was recorded many times. This CDR3 is CASGLGGKLFF. The CDR3 DNA reads TGTGCTAGTGGTTTAGGTGGAAAACTGTTTTTT. The genes are TRBV12-5 and TRBJ1-4; no clear D. Trimming stripped 3 bases from V and 10 bases from J, with 6 bases between. The CDR3 loop spans 11 amino acids. The germline gives CDR1 LGHNT, CDR2 FRNRAP.

The rearrangement links TRBV9 to TRBJ2-3; 10 nucleotides match TRBD1. The J segment lost 6 bases and the V segment lost 4 bases, leaving 8 bases of the junction unmatched. CDR3 length: 15 residues. From germline, CDR1 is SGDLS and CDR2 YYNGEE. The CDR3 nucleotides read TGTGCCAGCAGCACAAGACAGGGGGCGGGTGATACGCAGTATTTT. It encodes CASSTRQGAGDTQYF. The variable domain in full, completed from reference TRBV9 and TRBJ2-3, reads DSGVTQTPKHLITATGQRVTLRCSPRSGDLSVYWYQQSLDQGLQFLIQYYNGEERAKGNILERFSAQQFPDLHSELNLSSLELGDSALYFCASSTRQGAGDTQYFGPGTRLTVL.

Ten or more counts support this clonotype. The chain combines TRBV20-1 with TRBJ2-1; D is unclear. Per germline, CDR1 DFQATT and CDR2 SNEGSKA (reference sequence). This CDR3 is built from 14 residues. CDR3 bases: TGCAGCGTCAAGTCCGCGGACGGAATAGATGAGCAGTTCTTC. This gives the protein CSVKSADGIDEQFF.

There are many counts of this clonotype. The junction differs from germline at one of its ends, possibly a read error. The rearrangement joins TRBV5-1 to TRBJ1-1; TRBD1 might be the D (6 bases). Germline V gene lookup returns CDR1 SGHRS and CDR2 YFSETQ. This CDR3 is built from 15 residues. The CDR3 nucleotides read TGCGCCAGCAGCTTGGGCGGGACATTGAATACTGAAGCTTTCTTT. Translating it yields CASSLGGTLNTEAFF.

This clonotype was detected a few times. The chain couples TRBV14 to TRBJ2-1, with 7 nucleotides matching TRBD1. The germline V gene encodes CDR1 SGHDN and CDR2 FVKESK. The length of the CDR3 is 15 residues. Trimming removed 1 base from V and 8 bases from J; junction bases left unmatched: 8. The CDR3 sequence is CASSQVLQGQDEQFF. In DNA form, the CDR3 reads TGTGCCAGCAGCCAAGTTCTACAGGGGCAGGATGAGCAGTTCTTC.

Regarding this clonotype: A far larger clone differs by one base, so this is likely a read error. The chain carries TRBV5-6 and TRBJ2-7; TRBD1 matches at 10 bases. This CDR3 spans 16 amino acids. The germline gives CDR1 SGHDT, CDR2 YYEEEE. V dropped 4 bases and J dropped 7; count of bases not matched to a gene: 14. The DNA for the CDR3 is TGTGCCAGCAGCAGCGGCGGGACAGGGGTCTACAATGAGCAGTACTTC. It codes for CASSSGGTGVYNEQYF.

V and J are TRBV27 and TRBJ1-4; D is unresolved. The CDR3 consists of 13 residues. CDR1 and CDR2 from the germline V gene are MNHEY and SMNVEV (reference sequence). Trimming took 10 bases from V and 2 from J, leaving 11 bases between them. DNA for the CDR3: TGTGCCACCGCTTGGGCGACTAATGAAAAACTGTTTTTT. Its protein product is CATAWATNEKLFF. Full variable domain (outside the CDR3, taken from reference TRBV27 and TRBJ1-4): EAQVTQNPRYLITVTGKKLTVTCSQNMNHEYMSWYRQDPGLGLRQIYYSMNVEVTDKGDVPEGYKVSRKEKRNFPLILESPSPNQTSLYFCATAWATNEKLFFGSGTQLSVL.

This clonotype has a count of ten or more. This sequence joins TRBV18 and TRBJ1-1; 7 bases are shared with TRBD1. The germline V gene encodes CDR1 KGHSH and CDR2 LQKENI. Losses at the gene ends were 0 bases for V and 5 bases for J; bases not matched to a gene: 12. The CDR3 spans 17 residues. The CDR3 sequence: CASSPPGLRQGGTEAFF. The DNA of the CDR3 is TGTGCCAGCTCACCACCGGGACTACGACAGGGAGGTACTGAAGCTTTCTTT. Filled out from reference TRBV18 and TRBJ1-1, the complete variable domain reads NAGVMQNPRHLVRRRGQEARLRCSPMKGHSHVYWYRQLPEEGLKFMVYLQKENIIDESGMPKERFSAEFPKEGPSILRIQQVVRGDSAAYFCASSPPGLRQGGTEAFFGQGTRLTVV.

By frequency in the sample, this clonotype is medium-sized (0.01 to 0.1%). The rearrangement joins TRBV9 to TRBJ2-4; 9 bases line up with TRBD1. CDR1 and CDR2 (germline): SGDLS, YYNGEE. The CDR3 is 16 residues long. Trimming removed 4 bases from V and 1 base from J; junction bases left unmatched: 6. CDR3 coding DNA: TGTGCCAGCAGCTCGGGACAGGGCGGCGCCAAAAACATTCAGTACTTC. Translation gives CASSSGQGGAKNIQYF.

J is TRBJ2-7 and V is TRBV5-1, with a possible D match to TRBD2 (6 bases). The CDR3 is made up of 17 amino acids. In germline, CDR1 is SGHRS, CDR2 YFSETQ. V was cut by 0 bases and J by 0 bases, with 16 bases left in between. This chain's CDR3 is CASSLGAGGRYSYEQYF. The CDR3 nucleotides are TGCGCCAGCAGCTTGGGAGCCGGAGGGAGATACTCCTACGAGCAGTACTTC.

This clonotype has at least ten counts. The rearrangement links TRBV12-3 or TRBV12-4 to TRBJ2-2, with 8 nucleotides matching TRBD1. With V trimmed by 6 bases and J by 6 bases, 9 bases remained unmatched. This CDR3 has 15 amino acids. DNA of the CDR3: TGTGCCAGCAGAAACAACCCAGGGGGCCCCGGGGAGCTGTTTTTT. Translating gives CASRNNPGGPGELFF.

Many counts were recorded for this clonotype. The chain combines TRBV29-1 with TRBJ1-2; unclear D gene. CDR1 is SQVTM, CDR2 ANQGSEA, per germline. This CDR3 comprises 12 residues. V lost 5 bases, J lost 5 bases, and 12 bases lay in between. Here the CDR3 reads CSVPHGGYGYTF. CDR3 nucleotide sequence: TGCAGCGTTCCCCACGGAGGATATGGCTACACCTTC.